Listed below are T cell receptor beta chains from one sample, sequenced in a study of T cell changes during pregnancy in multiple sclerosis. Only in-frame clones appear in the TCRdb table, and some are missing; sequencing was by immunoSEQ multiplex PCR. The data hold tens of thousands of clones, with more than 85% observed a single time. The input for sequencing was peripheral blood, taken after pregnancy. The receptors here all came from a female donor with multiple sclerosis, enrolled in a pregnancy study. Each CDR3 is given with its conserved first and last residue. A D gene is named only where the DNA matches it firmly. For some rows the clone size is stated as once, few or many, or as a class when expanded; others skip it.

d_gene,v_gene,j_gene,abundance,CDR3nt,CDR3aa
-,TRBV11-3,TRBJ2-1,once,TGTGCCAGCAGCCCCCGGGATACGGGTAGATACAATGAGCAGTTCTTC,CASSPRDTGRYNEQFF
TRBD2,TRBV2,TRBJ2-1,-,TGTGCCAGCAGGGGACTAGCGGGTCTGCAGTTCTTC,CASRGLAGLQFF
-,TRBV21-1,TRBJ1-5,-,TGTGCCAGCAGCAAAGCACCGGGAAGGGCAGGCCAGCCCCAGCATTTT,CASSKAPGRAGQPQHF
TRBD2,TRBV30,TRBJ2-3,-,TGTGCCTGGAGTGCAGTCCTGGGGGGGACAGATACGCAGTATTTT,CAWSAVLGGTDTQYF
-,TRBV7-8,TRBJ1-2,-,TGTGCCAGCAGCTTAGCTTACCCCCTCGAACAAACAGCTCACTATGGCTACACCTTC,CASSLAYPLEQTAHYGYTF
TRBD2,TRBV9,TRBJ2-3,-,TGTGCCAGCAGCCCTCGGCCGACTAGCGGGGGGCTCAGCACAGATACGCAGTATTTT,CASSPRPTSGGLSTDTQYF
-,TRBV25-1,TRBJ1-3,-,TGTGCCAGCAGTGAATATTCAGGGGCGCGGGGAAACACCATATATTTT,CASSEYSGARGNTIYF
TRBD1,TRBV7-2,TRBJ1-2,-,TGTGCCAGCAGCTTAGCCCCTTTTACGACAGGGAACTATGGCTACACCTTC,CASSLAPFTTGNYGYTF
-,TRBV19,TRBJ2-7,-,TGTGCCAGTAGTATTAGGGACTCCAACTCCTACGAGCAGTACTTC,CASSIRDSNSYEQYF
-,TRBV18,TRBJ2-7,-,TGTGCCAGCTCACCATTAGAAAGCTACGAGCAGTACTTC,CASSPLESYEQYF
-,TRBV5-4,TRBJ2-5,-,TGTGCCAGCAGCTTGGGGGGGCTACAAGAGACCCAGTACTTC,CASSLGGLQETQYF
TRBD1,TRBV7-3,TRBJ2-7,-,TGTGCCAGCAGCTTGGACAGGGGCACCTCCTACGAGCAGTACTTC,CASSLDRGTSYEQYF
-,TRBV15,TRBJ2-6,-,TGTGCCACCAGCGGGCCCTCAGGGGCCAACGTCCTGACTTTC,CATSGPSGANVLTF
TRBD2,TRBV4-2,TRBJ2-3,-,TGTGCCAGCAGCCCCCTGCTGATCGGCGGGGGGCCTAGCACAGATACGCAGTATTTT,CASSPLLIGGGPSTDTQYF
TRBD2,TRBV9,TRBJ2-6,-,TGTGCCAGCAGCTTGCTAGCGGGGGGGCTGGGGGCCAACGTCCTGACTTTC,CASSLLAGGLGANVLTF
TRBD2,TRBV5-4,TRBJ2-3,-,TGTGCCAGCAGCTTTAGCGGGGGGTGGTTAGATACGCAGTATTTT,CASSFSGGWLDTQYF
TRBD2,TRBV5-1,TRBJ2-5,-,TGCGCCAGCAGCCAAACTAGCGGGGCTAAACAAGAGACCCAGTACTTC,CASSQTSGAKQETQYF
-,TRBV7-2,TRBJ2-6,-,TGTGCCAGCAGCTTATTGGCAGCTGGGGCCAACGTCCTGACTTTC,CASSLLAAGANVLTF
-,TRBV7-2,TRBJ1-3,-,TGTGCCAGCAGCCCCCACGGTTCTGGAAACACCATATATTTT,CASSPHGSGNTIYF
-,TRBV19,TRBJ2-1,-,TGTGCCAGTAGAACTAACAGGGTCCCTGTGAATGAGCAGTTCTTC,CASRTNRVPVNEQFF
-,TRBV20-1,TRBJ2-5,-,TGCAGTGCTGGCTGGGAGACCCAGTACTTC,CSAGWETQYF
-,TRBV2,TRBJ1-5,-,TGTGCCAGCAGTGAGTACAGCCCCAATCAGCCCCAGCATTTT,CASSEYSPNQPQHF
-,TRBV9,TRBJ2-2,-,TGTGCCAGCAGCCCGGGGTCCTTCGGCGGGGAGCTGTTTTTT,CASSPGSFGGELFF
-,TRBV6-6,TRBJ1-1,-,TGTGCCAGCAGTTCTTCCTACCCGGGGGCTTTCTTT,CASSSSYPGAFF
TRBD2,TRBV2,TRBJ2-3,-,TGTGCCACGGGGCGGGGGGATGCTGGCACAGATACGCAGTATTTT,CATGRGDAGTDTQYF
-,TRBV4-3,TRBJ2-1,-,TGCGCCAGCAGTGACACCGGGACTGCCTACAATGAGCAGTTCTTC,CASSDTGTAYNEQFF
TRBD1,TRBV6-5,TRBJ1-2,-,TGTGCCAGCAGTTACGGGACAGTCTATGGCTACACCTTC,CASSYGTVYGYTF
TRBD1,TRBV19,TRBJ1-2,-,TGTGCCAGTAGTATCTTGGGCACAGGGGGCAGGAACTATGGCTACACCTTC,CASSILGTGGRNYGYTF
-,TRBV9,TRBJ1-2,-,TGTGCCAGCAGCGTAGGACAGTATGGCTACACCTTC,CASSVGQYGYTF
TRBD2,TRBV5-6,TRBJ2-1,-,TGTGCCAGCAGCCTCCTGACCGAGCGGGGGGGCACCGATGAGCAGTTCTTC,CASSLLTERGGTDEQFF
TRBD1,TRBV28,TRBJ2-7,-,TGTGCCAGCAGTCCGGGACAGGGGGCGCGGGAGCAGTACTTC,CASSPGQGAREQYF
-,TRBV7-8,TRBJ1-6,once,TGTGCCAGCAGCTTAGCGGGCAGGCTTAGCTCCTATAATTCACCCCTCCACTTT,CASSLAGRLSSYNSPLHF
TRBD2,TRBV6-5,TRBJ2-7,-,TGTGCCAGCAGTCGACCCGGGGGGGGCCCCTACGAGCAGTACTTC,CASSRPGGGPYEQYF
TRBD1,TRBV6-5,TRBJ1-1,once,TGTGCCAGCAGTGCATGGGACAGCGTGAACACTGAAGCTTTCTTT,CASSAWDSVNTEAFF
TRBD1,TRBV7-2,TRBJ1-5,-,TGTGCCAGCAGCACAAGACAGGGTACGCAGCCCCAGCATTTT,CASSTRQGTQPQHF
-,TRBV30,TRBJ1-2,few,TGTGCCTGGAGAACGCTGGCCGATACTAACTATGGCTACACCTTC,CAWRTLADTNYGYTF
TRBD1,TRBV4-3,TRBJ1-1,-,TGCGCCAGCAGCCCGCAGGGGGCTGACGAAGCTTTCTTT,CASSPQGADEAFF
TRBD1,TRBV5-4,TRBJ1-1,-,TGTGCCATACCAGGGGGCCTGAACACTGAAGCTTTCTTT,CAIPGGLNTEAFF
-,TRBV27,TRBJ2-7,-,TGTGCCAGCAGTTTCACCTACGAGCAGTACTTC,CASSFTYEQYF
TRBD1,TRBV6-1,TRBJ1-1,-,TGTGCCAGCAGTGAAGACAGGGGACGCTTCGGAGCTTTCTTT,CASSEDRGRFGAFF
TRBD1,TRBV7-9,TRBJ1-4,few,TGTGCCAGCAGCTCGGGACAGGGTGATGAAAAACTGTTTTTT,CASSSGQGDEKLFF
TRBD1,TRBV10-3,TRBJ2-7,-,TGTGCCATCAGCCCCGGGACAGGGTCCTACGAGCAGTACTTC,CAISPGTGSYEQYF
-,TRBV5-6,TRBJ1-3,-,TGTGCCAGCAGCTTGGACAGGGTAAACACCATATATTTT,CASSLDRVNTIYF